Sequencing of this T cell receptor beta chain was carried out in a study of patients and donors after allogeneic stem cell transplantation. After removal of 7 bases from V and 2 bases from J, the junction contained 8 bases not matched to a gene. This CDR3 is 15 amino acids long. One entry per CDR3 protein, called by TCRdb with MiXCR from the RT-PCR reads. Counted here are 40,000 to 45,000 distinct CDR3 sequences, about 30% occurring once; the ten biggest clones make up 60% to 80%. This clonotype appeared a few times. Sample: blood, either unsorted or a sorted T cell fraction (not recorded which). V usage is TRBV12-3 or TRBV12-4 and J usage is TRBJ2-5; 9 nucleotides match TRBD1. The sequence was obtained from a human donor who was either an allogeneic HSCT recipient or a stem cell or donor lymphocyte infusion donor (not recorded which). It is not recorded whose cells these are; they may come from a transplant donor. CDR3: CASNAEDRGQETQYF. In nucleotides, the CDR3 is TGTGCCAGCAACGCCGAGGACAGGGGACAAGAGACCCAGTACTTC.